Below, 13 T cell receptor beta chains from the same sample are listed, as sequenced in a study of shared clonotypes between healthy human individuals. Sequenced by immunoSEQ multiplex PCR; TCRdb stores in-frame clones only, minus some. The table has some 700,000 clones, roughly 91% seen once. Sequenced input: memory CD8+ T cells from PBMCs. This sample's subset: CD45RO+ cells pooled with CCR7-negative TemRA cells. All receptors come from a young man in good health. Some clones in this sample may be carry-over from other donors' samples.

This clone is a singleton in its sample. This chain connects TRBV4-2 to TRBJ1-5; D perhaps matches TRBD1 (6 bases). CDR3 length: 16 residues. V was cut by 0 bases and J by 2 bases, with 11 bases left in between. CDR1 and CDR2 from the germline V gene are LGHNA and YNFKEQ. The chain's CDR3 is CASSQDTGWGNQPQHF. In DNA form, the CDR3 reads TGTGCCAGCAGCCAAGACACAGGGTGGGGCAATCAGCCCCAGCATTTT.

J is TRBJ1-1 and V is TRBV27; 7 nucleotides align to TRBD1. There are 14 residues in the CDR3. Germline CDR1 is MNHEY and CDR2 is SMNVEV (reference sequence). V lost 3 bases to trimming and J lost 5 bases; unmatched junction nucleotides: 6. The CDR3 protein is CASSFGGGKTEAFF. The CDR3 DNA reads as TGTGCCAGCAGTTTCGGAGGGGGCAAGACTGAAGCTTTCTTT.

The chain uses TRBV5-8 and TRBJ2-7; a possible D gene is TRBD1 (6 bases). The CDR3 covers 14 residues. CDR1 is SGHTS, CDR2 YDEGEE, per germline. V gave up 6 bases and J gave up 2 bases, with 15 bases separating them. The CDR3 bases are TGTGCCAGCACCGCGACAGGCCAACCCTACGAGCAGTACTTC. Its protein product is CASTATGQPYEQYF.

This clone was seen just once. The rearrangement joins TRBV28 to TRBJ2-3, with D perhaps assigned TRBD1 or TRBD2 (5 bases each). CDR3 length: 14 amino acids. The germline gives CDR1 MDHEN, CDR2 SYDVKM. V lost 5 bases, J lost 3 bases, and 12 bases lay in between. CDR3 residues: CASSGGAVTDTQYF. The CDR3, as DNA: TGTGCCAGCAGTGGGGGAGCAGTTACAGATACGCAGTATTTT.

The chain has TRBV7-9 and TRBJ1-1; D might be TRBD1 (5 bases). The length of the CDR3 is 13 residues. The germline V gene has CDR1 SEHNR and CDR2 FQNEAQ (reference sequence). The ends were cut back, 4 bases at V and 4 bases at J, with 10 bases in the middle. The CDR3 region has the DNA TGTGCCAGCAGCTACGGGGCGCGCACTGAAGCTTTCTTT. It codes for CASSYGARTEAFF.

The V call is TRBV7-9, the J call TRBJ1-1; no reliable D call. The CDR3 length is 12 residues. The V end was cut by 1 base, the J end by 7 bases, with 7 bases between. CDR1 and CDR2 from the germline V gene are SEHNR and FQNEAQ (reference sequence). The CDR3 DNA sequence: TGTGCCAGCAGCTTAGTAGGATTTGAAGCTTTCTTT. This translates into CASSLVGFEAFF.

The J gene is TRBJ2-1, the V gene TRBV27; 9 positions match TRBD2. This CDR3 contains 17 residues. Germline assignment: CDR1 MNHEY and CDR2 SMNVEV (reference sequence). The V gene end was trimmed by 1 base and the J gene end by 0 bases; junction bases not matched to a gene: 4. CDR3 coding DNA: TGTGCCAGCAGTTTATTGCTAGCGGGAACCTCCTACAATGAGCAGTTCTTC. It specifies CASSLLLAGTSYNEQFF.

V and J are TRBV6-1 and TRBJ2-7, with D maybe TRBD2 (7 bases). This CDR3 has 14 amino acids. V shed 5 bases and J shed 4 bases, with 15 bases lying between them. CDR1 is MNHNS and CDR2 is SASEGT in the germline V gene. CDR3 sequence (DNA): TGTGCCAGCAGTCCAGGGAGGGGGGGGTACGAGCAGTACTTC. This translates into CASSPGRGGYEQYF.

A single count supports this clone. This chain uses TRBV27 with TRBJ2-7; D might be TRBD1 (6 bases). Germline V gene sequence: CDR1 MNHEY, CDR2 SMNVEV (reference sequence). The CDR3 runs to 14 residues. Trimming removed 6 bases at V and 0 bases at J, with 12 bases between. CDR3 sequence: CASSWGPSSYEQYF. The CDR3 nucleotides are TGTGCCAGCAGCTGGGGGCCCAGCTCCTACGAGCAGTACTTC.

CDR3 nucleotide sequence: TGTGCCAGCGGGCTCGGCAGGAAGGATGGCTACACCTTC. Protein product: CASGLGRKDGYTF. The chain combines TRBV6-5 with TRBJ1-2, with no clear D. The V gene lost 8 bases and the J gene lost 6 bases, with 16 bases spanning the gap. CDR3 size: 13 residues. Germline assignment: CDR1 MNHEY and CDR2 SVGAGI.

CDR3: CSVEVGGSSYNEQFF. The CDR3 DNA sequence: TGCAGCGTTGAAGTCGGAGGGAGCTCCTACAATGAGCAGTTCTTC. The chain recombines TRBV29-1 with TRBJ2-1; TRBD2 might be the D (6 bases). The CDR3 is 15 amino acids. CDR1 and CDR2 from the germline V gene are SQVTM and ANQGSEA. The ends were cut back, 1 base at V and 0 bases at J, with 10 bases in the middle.

The chain combines TRBV7-9 with TRBJ1-4; D remains ambiguous. CDR3 length equals 14 residues. Germline CDR1 SEHNR, CDR2 FQNEAQ (reference sequence). Trimming stripped 4 bases from V and 4 bases from J, with 10 bases between. DNA for the CDR3: TGTGCCAGCAGCTCAAAAAGTTTTAATGAAAAACTGTTTTTT. It specifies CASSSKSFNEKLFF.

This clone was found once. V and J are TRBV29-1 and TRBJ2-1; D uncertain. V was shortened by 8 bases and J by 5 bases, with 10 bases between the two germline ends. Germline values: CDR1 SQVTM, CDR2 ANQGSEA. The length of the CDR3 is 11 residues. DNA of the CDR3: TGCAGCCCCCGGGCCAACAATGAGCAGTTCTTC. Translating gives CSPRANNEQFF.